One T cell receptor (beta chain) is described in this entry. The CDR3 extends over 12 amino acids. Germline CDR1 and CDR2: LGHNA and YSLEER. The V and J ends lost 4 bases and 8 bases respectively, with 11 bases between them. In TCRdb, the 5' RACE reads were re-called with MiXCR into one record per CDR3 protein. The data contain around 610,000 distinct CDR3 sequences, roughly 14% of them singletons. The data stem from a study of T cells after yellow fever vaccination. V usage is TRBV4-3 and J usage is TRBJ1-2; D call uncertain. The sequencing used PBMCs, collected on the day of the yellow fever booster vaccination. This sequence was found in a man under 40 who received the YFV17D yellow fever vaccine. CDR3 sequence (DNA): TGCGCCAGCAGCCGCGGCCCCGGGGGCTACACCTTC. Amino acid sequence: CASSRGPGGYTF.